This T cell receptor beta chain was identified in a study of blood T cell repertoires in COVID-19. The wider study: Sources were T cells, B-cell-depleted T cells, or PBMCs; the material itself was cDNA or gDNA.

Membership in each cohort depended on participant-reported clinical history. The recovered donors of Cohort 3 showed two negative PCRs, clearance, or symptom resolution. V dropped 6 bases and J dropped 7 bases, with 10 bases sitting between them. The CDR3 is made up of 13 amino acids. This table comes from immunoSEQ multiplex PCR, and its TCRdb copy is limited to in-frame clones, with some not included. The table records some 250,000 clones, 80% to 90% of them present only once. The rearrangement links TRBV12-3 or TRBV12-4 to TRBJ1-6; unclear D gene. This clonotype originated in a man aged 35 to 55 who had recovered from COVID-19. Sequences were obtained from PBMCs or T cells enriched from blood (not recorded which). The CDR3 DNA sequence: TGTGCCAGCAGCCCCCTCGGGAATTCACCCCTCCACTTT. Its protein product is CASSPLGNSPLHF.